The rows below give T cell receptor beta chains drawn from one sample of a study of T-cell memory formation after mild COVID-19. TCRdb re-called the 5' RACE reads through MiXCR, storing one row per CDR3 protein. This table has 410,000 or so distinct CDR3 sequences, 20% to 30% appearing once. Specimen: PBMCs or a T cell subset sorted from them (not recorded which). These receptors all stem from an adult woman who had mild COVID-19 (a few samples of this study predate the infection). Cell type and time point are not known. Each CDR3 is given with its conserved first and last residue. Fields, in order: J gene, clone size, V gene, D gene, CDR3 protein, CDR3 DNA. The D gene is left open where the match is weak. Not all rows give a size; the values are once, few, many and, for expanded clones, a class.

j_gene: TRBJ2-7
abundance: -
v_gene: TRBV20-1
d_gene: -
CDR3aa: CSARGLRGTATNQQYF
CDR3nt: TGCAGTGCTAGAGGTCTCCGCGGGACAGCTACGAATCAGCAGTACTTC

j_gene: TRBJ2-2
abundance: -
v_gene: TRBV9
d_gene: -
CDR3aa: CASSVATYPTGELFF
CDR3nt: TGTGCCAGCAGCGTAGCTACGTACCCCACCGGGGAGCTGTTTTTT

j_gene: TRBJ2-3
abundance: -
v_gene: TRBV4-2
d_gene: TRBD2
CDR3aa: CASSQGGVLDTQYF
CDR3nt: TGTGCCAGCAGCCAGGGGGGGGTTCTGGATACGCAGTATTTT

j_gene: TRBJ2-2
abundance: -
v_gene: TRBV6-5
d_gene: -
CDR3aa: CASSYGAWTGELFF
CDR3nt: TGTGCCAGCAGTTATGGGGCGTGGACCGGGGAGCTGTTTTTT

j_gene: TRBJ2-1
abundance: -
v_gene: TRBV18
d_gene: -
CDR3aa: CASSPLTGSYNEQFF
CDR3nt: TGTGCCAGCTCACCTTTAACGGGATCTTACAATGAGCAGTTCTTC

j_gene: TRBJ2-3
abundance: few
v_gene: TRBV12-3/TRBV12-4
d_gene: TRBD1
CDR3aa: CASSSRTGPPTDTQYF
CDR3nt: TGTGCCAGCAGTTCCCGGACAGGGCCCCCCACAGATACGCAGTATTTT

j_gene: TRBJ1-2
abundance: -
v_gene: TRBV24-1
d_gene: -
CDR3aa: CATSGTRNYGYTF
CDR3nt: TGTGCCACCAGCGGGACAAGGAACTATGGCTACACCTTC

j_gene: TRBJ2-7
abundance: -
v_gene: TRBV13
d_gene: TRBD2
CDR3aa: CASSPQRGGGEQYF
CDR3nt: TGTGCCAGCAGCCCGCAGCGGGGGGGTGGCGAGCAGTACTTC

j_gene: TRBJ2-5
abundance: -
v_gene: TRBV29-1
d_gene: -
CDR3aa: CSSVPGPDDRETQYF
CDR3nt: TGCAGCTCCGTCCCGGGCCCAGACGACCGGGAGACCCAGTACTTC

j_gene: TRBJ2-3
abundance: -
v_gene: TRBV20-1
d_gene: -
CDR3aa: CSARRGSVVF
CDR3nt: TGCAGTGCTAGGAGAGGCAGCGTAGTCTTT

j_gene: TRBJ1-1
abundance: few
v_gene: TRBV7-9
d_gene: TRBD1
CDR3aa: CASTKLRTGNTEAFF
CDR3nt: TGTGCCAGCACCAAACTTAGGACAGGGAATACTGAAGCTTTCTTT

j_gene: TRBJ2-1
abundance: few
v_gene: TRBV7-6
d_gene: -
CDR3aa: CASSLGLVLYNEQFF
CDR3nt: TGTGCCAGCAGCTTAGGACTAGTCCTGTACAATGAGCAGTTCTTC

j_gene: TRBJ1-4
abundance: -
v_gene: TRBV9
d_gene: -
CDR3aa: CASSDDQSGEKLFF
CDR3nt: TGTGCCAGCAGTGACGACCAGTCTGGTGAAAAACTGTTTTTT

j_gene: TRBJ2-7
abundance: -
v_gene: TRBV6-5
d_gene: -
CDR3aa: CASSRPLSEQYF
CDR3nt: TGTGCCAGCAGTAGACCTTTAAGCGAGCAGTACTTC

j_gene: TRBJ1-6
abundance: -
v_gene: TRBV15
d_gene: TRBD1
CDR3aa: CATSRALRTGGISPLHF
CDR3nt: TGTGCCACCAGCAGAGCCCTTCGGACAGGGGGGATTTCACCCCTCCACTTT

j_gene: TRBJ1-5
abundance: -
v_gene: TRBV12-3/TRBV12-4
d_gene: -
CDR3aa: CASSQQENQPQHF
CDR3nt: TGTGCCAGCAGCCAACAGGAGAATCAGCCCCAGCATTTT

j_gene: TRBJ1-1
abundance: -
v_gene: TRBV3-1
d_gene: TRBD1
CDR3aa: CASSPGQGITEAFF
CDR3nt: TGTGCCAGCAGCCCCGGACAGGGGATAACTGAAGCTTTCTTT

j_gene: TRBJ1-1
abundance: -
v_gene: TRBV15
d_gene: TRBD1
CDR3aa: CATSRDYDRGGEAFF
CDR3nt: TGTGCCACCAGCAGAGATTACGACAGGGGGGGTGAAGCTTTCTTT

j_gene: TRBJ2-7
abundance: few
v_gene: TRBV5-1
d_gene: -
CDR3aa: CASSSVSSPTKREKSSHEQYF
CDR3nt: TGCGCCAGCAGCTCCGTCTCATCCCCGACGAAGAGGGAGAAGAGTAGCCACGAGCAGTACTTC

j_gene: TRBJ2-3
abundance: many
v_gene: TRBV20-1
d_gene: TRBD2
CDR3aa: CSARDTLAGIAQYF
CDR3nt: TGCAGTGCTAGAGATACCCTAGCGGGAATTGCGCAGTATTTT

j_gene: TRBJ1-2
abundance: few
v_gene: TRBV30
d_gene: -
CDR3aa: CAWSPGTGYTF
CDR3nt: TGTGCCTGGAGTCCAGGGACTGGCTACACCTTC

j_gene: TRBJ1-3
abundance: few
v_gene: TRBV3-1
d_gene: TRBD1
CDR3aa: CASSPIDRAAGNTIYF
CDR3nt: TGTGCCAGCAGCCCGATAGACAGGGCTGCTGGAAACACCATATATTTT

j_gene: TRBJ2-3
abundance: few
v_gene: TRBV7-2
d_gene: -
CDR3aa: CASSPRAVLRDTQYF
CDR3nt: TGTGCCAGCAGCCCAAGAGCGGTCCTTCGTGATACGCAGTATTTT

j_gene: TRBJ1-1
abundance: few
v_gene: TRBV7-9
d_gene: TRBD1
CDR3aa: CASSLMDRPEAFF
CDR3nt: TGTGCCAGCAGCTTAATGGACAGGCCTGAAGCTTTCTTT

j_gene: TRBJ1-5
abundance: -
v_gene: TRBV6-6
d_gene: -
CDR3aa: CASNIRAGQPQHF
CDR3nt: TGTGCCAGCAACATAAGGGCCGGTCAGCCCCAGCATTTT

j_gene: TRBJ2-1
abundance: few
v_gene: TRBV18
d_gene: -
CDR3aa: CASSPKSLVGSYNEQFF
CDR3nt: TGTGCCAGCTCACCGAAGTCACTAGTCGGCTCCTACAATGAGCAGTTCTTC

j_gene: TRBJ2-4
abundance: -
v_gene: TRBV5-6
d_gene: TRBD1
CDR3aa: CASSFSDRGNIQYF
CDR3nt: TGTGCCAGCAGCTTCTCGGACAGGGGTAACATTCAGTACTTC

j_gene: TRBJ2-7
abundance: -
v_gene: TRBV15
d_gene: -
CDR3aa: CATSRSGTQDEQYF
CDR3nt: TGTGCCACCAGCAGATCCGGGACACAGGACGAGCAGTACTTC

j_gene: TRBJ1-1
abundance: -
v_gene: TRBV7-9
d_gene: -
CDR3aa: CASSVHHRGTEAFF
CDR3nt: TGTGCCAGCAGCGTACACCACCGCGGCACTGAAGCTTTCTTT

j_gene: TRBJ1-4
abundance: few
v_gene: TRBV6-5
d_gene: -
CDR3aa: CASRSGANEKLFF
CDR3nt: TGTGCCAGCCGGTCAGGGGCTAATGAAAAACTGTTTTTT

j_gene: TRBJ2-7
abundance: -
v_gene: TRBV6-2/TRBV6-3
d_gene: TRBD1
CDR3aa: CASSLTGTGVLSYEQYF
CDR3nt: TGTGCCAGCAGCCTAACCGGGACAGGGGTTCTCTCCTACGAGCAGTACTTC

j_gene: TRBJ1-1
abundance: few
v_gene: TRBV24-1
d_gene: TRBD1
CDR3aa: CATSDSQGARTEAFF
CDR3nt: TGTGCCACCAGTGATTCACAGGGGGCCCGCACTGAAGCTTTCTTT

j_gene: TRBJ2-3
abundance: -
v_gene: TRBV6-2/TRBV6-3
d_gene: -
CDR3aa: CASSYDSTGADADTQYF
CDR3nt: TGTGCCAGCAGTTACGACTCCACGGGAGCGGATGCAGATACGCAGTATTTT

j_gene: TRBJ2-5
abundance: many
v_gene: TRBV20-1
d_gene: TRBD2
CDR3aa: CSARGWETSGGETQYF
CDR3nt: TGCAGTGCTAGAGGGTGGGAGACTAGCGGGGGTGAGACCCAGTACTTC

j_gene: TRBJ2-3
abundance: -
v_gene: TRBV12-3/TRBV12-4
d_gene: -
CDR3aa: CASSLTLVSDTQYF
CDR3nt: TGTGCCAGCAGTTTAACCCTAGTCTCGGATACGCAGTATTTT

j_gene: TRBJ1-6
abundance: -
v_gene: TRBV7-9
d_gene: TRBD1
CDR3aa: CASSFYRGESPLHF
CDR3nt: TGTGCCAGCAGCTTCTACAGGGGGGAATCACCCCTCCACTTT

j_gene: TRBJ2-7
abundance: few
v_gene: TRBV7-9
d_gene: -
CDR3aa: CASSLSPTRGHYEQYF
CDR3nt: TGTGCCAGCAGCTTATCCCCTACTAGAGGGCACTACGAGCAGTACTTC

j_gene: TRBJ1-1
abundance: few
v_gene: TRBV12-3/TRBV12-4
d_gene: -
CDR3aa: CASSFGGAATEAFF
CDR3nt: TGTGCCAGCAGTTTTGGGGGGGCGGCCACTGAAGCTTTCTTT

j_gene: TRBJ1-3
abundance: few
v_gene: TRBV13
d_gene: -
CDR3aa: CASSLGSTGNTIYF
CDR3nt: TGTGCCAGCAGCTTAGGAAGTACTGGAAACACCATATATTTT

j_gene: TRBJ2-1
abundance: many
v_gene: TRBV6-5
d_gene: -
CDR3aa: CASSDSNEQFF
CDR3nt: TGTGCCAGCAGTGACAGCAATGAGCAGTTCTTC

j_gene: TRBJ1-1
abundance: -
v_gene: TRBV18
d_gene: -
CDR3aa: CASQNTEAFF
CDR3nt: TGTGCCAGCCAGAACACTGAAGCTTTCTTT

j_gene: TRBJ2-7
abundance: -
v_gene: TRBV5-8
d_gene: TRBD2
CDR3aa: CASSLTTSGRLSYEQYF
CDR3nt: TGTGCCAGCAGCTTGACTACTAGCGGGAGATTGTCCTACGAGCAGTACTTC

j_gene: TRBJ2-1
abundance: -
v_gene: TRBV4-1
d_gene: -
CDR3aa: CASSQDHDEQFF
CDR3nt: TGCGCCAGCAGCCAAGATCACGATGAGCAGTTCTTC

j_gene: TRBJ2-3
abundance: -
v_gene: TRBV12-3/TRBV12-4
d_gene: -
CDR3aa: CASRKNRETQYF
CDR3nt: TGTGCCAGCAGGAAAAACAGGGAAACGCAGTATTTT

j_gene: TRBJ1-3
abundance: few
v_gene: TRBV12-3/TRBV12-4
d_gene: TRBD1
CDR3aa: CASSLGTGEYF
CDR3nt: TGTGCCAGCAGTTTAGGGACAGGAGAATATTTT

j_gene: TRBJ2-2
abundance: many
v_gene: TRBV4-2
d_gene: -
CDR3aa: CASSQVDRESGELFF
CDR3nt: TGTGCCAGCAGCCAAGTAGACCGGGAGAGCGGGGAGCTGTTTTTT

j_gene: TRBJ1-6
abundance: once
v_gene: TRBV11-2
d_gene: -
CDR3aa: CASSLDGGSPLHF
CDR3nt: TGTGCCAGCAGCTTAGACGGGGGTTCACCCCTCCACTTT

j_gene: TRBJ2-7
abundance: few
v_gene: TRBV7-9
d_gene: -
CDR3aa: CASSPNAVIIHEQYF
CDR3nt: TGTGCCAGCAGCCCGAACGCGGTGATAATTCATGAGCAGTACTTC

j_gene: TRBJ2-1
abundance: few
v_gene: TRBV12-3/TRBV12-4
d_gene: TRBD2
CDR3aa: CASSPSGRDNEQFF
CDR3nt: TGTGCCAGCAGCCCTAGCGGGAGGGACAATGAGCAGTTCTTC

j_gene: TRBJ1-5
abundance: few
v_gene: TRBV20-1
d_gene: TRBD1
CDR3aa: CSARERTGNQPQHF
CDR3nt: TGCAGTGCTCGTGAAAGGACAGGGAATCAGCCCCAGCATTTT